This TCR beta chain originates from a study of early T cells in non-severe SARS-CoV-2 infection. At the level of the study: RNA in bulk from unsorted whole blood was sequenced, and chains were unpaired.

The TCR library protocol attached unique molecular identifiers to the individual cDNA molecules. TCRdb re-called the 5' RACE reads through MiXCR, storing one row per CDR3 protein. The table has tens of thousands of distinct CDR3 sequences, roughly 5% seen once. CDR3 size: 14 residues. V shed 1 base, J shed 3 bases, and the junction held 0 bases outside the gene matches. Germline V lookup: CDR1 GTSNPN, CDR2 SVGIG (reference sequence). Study-level findings and limits: VDJdb matching, biased toward anti-spike CD8 responses, missed private and CD4 specificities.

This clonotype was picked up many times. The target antigen is unknown. Sequences were obtained from whole blood. The clonotype comes from an adult who was a healthcare worker with PCR-confirmed SARS-CoV-2 infection or an uninfected control (not recorded which). The chain employs TRBV30 and TRBJ1-4, with 9 bases lining up with TRBD1. The CDR3 here is CAWSGTGANEKLFF. CDR3 DNA sequence: TGTGCCTGGAGTGGGACAGGGGCTAATGAAAAACTGTTTTTT.